This T cell receptor (beta chain) derives from a study of blood T cell repertoires in COVID-19. The CDR3 consists of 17 residues. Unmatched junction bases numbered 2, after V lost 0 bases and J lost 2 bases. Germline values: CDR1 SGDLS, CDR2 YYNGEE. The protocol was immunoSEQ multiplex PCR, while the TCRdb copy is restricted to in-frame clones and leaves out a portion. The profile shows about 140,000 clones, over 80% of them singletons. The TCR originated in a man aged 70 or older who had been exposed to COVID-19. The chain has TRBV9 and TRBJ2-3, with 14 bases matching TRBD2. Sequencing was performed on PBMCs or T cells enriched from blood (not recorded which). CDR3 in DNA: TGTGCCAGCAGCGTAGGACTAGCGGGGGGGCTCACAGATACGCAGTATTTT. Its translation: CASSVGLAGGLTDTQYF.